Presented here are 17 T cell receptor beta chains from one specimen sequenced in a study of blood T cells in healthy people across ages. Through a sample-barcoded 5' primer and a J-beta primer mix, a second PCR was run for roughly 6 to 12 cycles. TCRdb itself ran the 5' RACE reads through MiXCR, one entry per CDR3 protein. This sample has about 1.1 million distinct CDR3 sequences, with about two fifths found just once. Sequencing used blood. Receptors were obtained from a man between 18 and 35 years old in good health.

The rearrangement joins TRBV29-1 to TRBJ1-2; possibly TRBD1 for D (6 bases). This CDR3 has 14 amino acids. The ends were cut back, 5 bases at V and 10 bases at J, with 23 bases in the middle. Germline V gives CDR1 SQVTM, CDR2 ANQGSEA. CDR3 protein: CSVKHSQGEYDYTF. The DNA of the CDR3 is TGCAGCGTTAAACACTCACAGGGAGAGTACGACTACACCTTC.

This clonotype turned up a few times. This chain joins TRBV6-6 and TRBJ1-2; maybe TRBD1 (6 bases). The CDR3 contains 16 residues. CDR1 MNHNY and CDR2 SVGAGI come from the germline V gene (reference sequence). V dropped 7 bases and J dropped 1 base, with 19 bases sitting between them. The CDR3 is CASTNRRLRGNYGYTF. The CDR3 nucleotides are TGTGCCAGCACTAATCGCCGGCTCAGGGGTAACTATGGCTACACCTTC.

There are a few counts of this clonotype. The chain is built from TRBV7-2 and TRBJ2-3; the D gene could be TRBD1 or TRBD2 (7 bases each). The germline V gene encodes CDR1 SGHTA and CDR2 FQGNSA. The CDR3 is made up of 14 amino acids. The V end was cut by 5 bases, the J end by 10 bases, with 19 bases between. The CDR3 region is CASSQDSSGGAQYF. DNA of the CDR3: TGTGCCAGCAGCCAGGACAGCTCAGGGGGGGCGCAGTATTTT.

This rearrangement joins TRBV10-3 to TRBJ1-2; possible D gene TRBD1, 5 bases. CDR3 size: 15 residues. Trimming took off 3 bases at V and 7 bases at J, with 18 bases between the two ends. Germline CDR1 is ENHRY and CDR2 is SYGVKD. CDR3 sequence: CAISEGASVYGGYTF. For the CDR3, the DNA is TGTGCCATCAGTGAAGGGGCATCAGTCTATGGTGGCTACACCTTC.

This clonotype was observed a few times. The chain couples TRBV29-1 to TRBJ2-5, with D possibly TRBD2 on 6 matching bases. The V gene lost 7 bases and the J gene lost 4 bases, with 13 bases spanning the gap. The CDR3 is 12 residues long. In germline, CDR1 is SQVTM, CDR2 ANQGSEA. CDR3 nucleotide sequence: TGCAGCGCGGAGGGTCGCCGAGAGACCCAGTACTTC. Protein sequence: CSAEGRRETQYF.

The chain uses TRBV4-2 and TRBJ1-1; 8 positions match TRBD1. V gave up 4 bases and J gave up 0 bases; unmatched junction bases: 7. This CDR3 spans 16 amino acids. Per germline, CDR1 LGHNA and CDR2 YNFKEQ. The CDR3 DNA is TGTGCCAGCAGCCGCGACAGGGGACCCATGAACACTGAAGCTTTCTTT. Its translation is CASSRDRGPMNTEAFF.

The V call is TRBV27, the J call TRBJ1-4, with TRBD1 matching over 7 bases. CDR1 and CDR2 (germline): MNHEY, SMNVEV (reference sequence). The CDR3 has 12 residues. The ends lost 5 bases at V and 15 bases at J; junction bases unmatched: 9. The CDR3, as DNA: TGTGCCAGCAGTCACCCCGGGACAGACTTGTTTTTT. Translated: CASSHPGTDLFF. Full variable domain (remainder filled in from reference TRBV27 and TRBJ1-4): EAQVTQNPRYLITVTGKKLTVTCSQNMNHEYMSWYRQDPGLGLRQIYYSMNVEVTDKGDVPEGYKVSRKEKRNFPLILESPSPNQTSLYFCASSHPGTDLFFGSGTQLSVL.

CDR3 protein: CASSLARFLGNEQFF. DNA of the CDR3: TGTGCCAGCAGCTTAGCGCGATTTTTAGGAAATGAGCAGTTCTTC. The chain links TRBV7-9 to TRBJ2-1; no clear D gene. CDR1 and CDR2 from the germline V gene are SEHNR and FQNEAQ (reference sequence). V lost 0 bases to trimming and J lost 7 bases, with 13 bases between them. CDR3 length: 15 amino acids.

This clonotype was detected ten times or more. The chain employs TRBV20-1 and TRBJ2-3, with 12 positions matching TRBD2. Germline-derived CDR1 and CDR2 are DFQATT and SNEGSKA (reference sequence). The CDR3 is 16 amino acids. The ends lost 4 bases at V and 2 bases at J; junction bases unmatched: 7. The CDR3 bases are TGCAGTGCTACCCCACTAGCGGGGGGCCCCACAGATACGCAGTATTTT. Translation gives CSATPLAGGPTDTQYF.

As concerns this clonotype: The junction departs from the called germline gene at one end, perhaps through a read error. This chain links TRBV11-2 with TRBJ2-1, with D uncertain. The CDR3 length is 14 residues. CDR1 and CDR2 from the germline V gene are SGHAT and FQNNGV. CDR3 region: CANSLAPAEGEQFF. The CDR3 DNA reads TGTGCCAACAGCTTAGCCCCTGCTGAAGGTGAGCAGTTCTTC.

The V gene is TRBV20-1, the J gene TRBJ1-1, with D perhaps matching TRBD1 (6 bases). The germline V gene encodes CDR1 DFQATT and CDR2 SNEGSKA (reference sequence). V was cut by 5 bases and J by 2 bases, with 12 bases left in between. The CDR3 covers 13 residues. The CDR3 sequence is CSASGHINTEAFF. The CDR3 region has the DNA TGCAGTGCTTCGGGACACATCAACACTGAAGCTTTCTTT.

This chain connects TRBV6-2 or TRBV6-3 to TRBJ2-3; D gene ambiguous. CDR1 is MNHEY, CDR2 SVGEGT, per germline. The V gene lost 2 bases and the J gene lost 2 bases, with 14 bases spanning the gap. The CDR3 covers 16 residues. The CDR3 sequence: CASSYPTTRPTDTQYF. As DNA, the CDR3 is TGTGCCAGCAGTTACCCAACGACCCGCCCCACAGATACGCAGTATTTT.

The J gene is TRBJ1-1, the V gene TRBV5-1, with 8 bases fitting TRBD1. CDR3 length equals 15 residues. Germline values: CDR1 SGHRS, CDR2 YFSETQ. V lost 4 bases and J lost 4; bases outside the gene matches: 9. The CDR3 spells CASSALRGQGTEAFF. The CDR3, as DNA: TGCGCCAGCAGCGCGCTCAGGGGGCAGGGCACTGAAGCTTTCTTT. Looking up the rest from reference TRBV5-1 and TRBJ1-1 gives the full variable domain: KAGVTQTPRYLIKTRGQQVTLSCSPISGHRSVSWYQQTPGQGLQFLFEYFSETQRNKGNFPGRFSGRQFSNSRSEMNVSTLELGDSALYLCASSALRGQGTEAFFGQGTRLTVV.

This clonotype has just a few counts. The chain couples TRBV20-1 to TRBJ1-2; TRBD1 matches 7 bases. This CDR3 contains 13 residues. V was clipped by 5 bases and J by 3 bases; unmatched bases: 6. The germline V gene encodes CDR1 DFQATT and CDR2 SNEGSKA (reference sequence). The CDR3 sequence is CSAHDRADYGYTF. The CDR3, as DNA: TGCAGTGCTCACGACAGGGCGGACTATGGCTACACCTTC.

CDR3 in DNA: TGCAGTGCGGAGAACACCGGGGAGCTGTTTTTT. Translation gives CSAENTGELFF. The V gene is TRBV20-1, the J gene TRBJ2-2, with D uncertain. Germline assignment: CDR1 DFQATT and CDR2 SNEGSKA (reference sequence). V was trimmed by 6 bases and J by 1 base, leaving 3 bases between them. The CDR3 runs 11 residues.

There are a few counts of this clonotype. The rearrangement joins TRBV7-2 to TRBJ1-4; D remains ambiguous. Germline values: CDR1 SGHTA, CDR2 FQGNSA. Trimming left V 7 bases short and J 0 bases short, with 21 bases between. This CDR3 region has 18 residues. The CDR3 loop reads CASTSADGVPATNEKLFF. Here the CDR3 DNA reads TGTGCCAGCACCTCCGCAGACGGAGTACCTGCAACTAATGAAAAACTGTTTTTT.

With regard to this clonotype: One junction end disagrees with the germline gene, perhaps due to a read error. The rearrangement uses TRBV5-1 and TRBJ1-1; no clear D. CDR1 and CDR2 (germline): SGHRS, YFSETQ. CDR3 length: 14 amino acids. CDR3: CASKGKGENTEAFF. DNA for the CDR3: TGTGCCAGCAAGGGAAAGGGTGAGAACACTGAAGCTTTCTTT.